These 24 T cell receptor beta chains were sequenced from one sample in a study of spatial heterogeneity in lung cancer. Via MiXCR, TCRdb re-called the 5' RACE reads, giving one row per CDR3 protein. The repertoire includes about 16,000 distinct CDR3 sequences, 5% to 6.5% of them detected once, and over 20% sits in the top ten. Stated time point: blood at routine non-recurrence follow-up after resection. The starting material was PBMCs, obtained at follow-up. The receptor set was obtained from a male donor with early-stage non-small cell lung cancer.

In this sample, this clonotype turned up many times. This chain joins TRBV24-1 and TRBJ1-5; no clear D. The CDR3 is 15 amino acids. Trimming removed 3 bases from V and 2 bases from J, with 10 bases in between. Germline V CDR1 and CDR2: KGHDR, SFDVKD. CDR3 amino acids: CATSDPRSGNQPQHF. CDR3 nucleotide sequence: TGTGCCACCAGTGATCCCAGATCGGGCAATCAGCCCCAGCATTTT.

This clonotype was seen repeatedly, ten times or more. The gene calls are TRBV11-1 and TRBJ1-5; D possibly corresponds to TRBD1 (6 bases). The CDR3 has 14 residues. Germline CDR1 is SGHAT and CDR2 is FQDESV (reference sequence). V was trimmed by 1 base and J by 5 bases, leaving 9 bases between them. CDR3 coding DNA: TGTGCCAGCAGCTTAGGTCCAGGGGATCAGCCCCAGCATTTT. Translated, it gives CASSLGPGDQPQHF.

The V call is TRBV7-2, the J call TRBJ2-5, with D possibly TRBD1 on 6 matching bases. V dropped 6 bases and J dropped 5 bases, with 16 bases sitting between them. This CDR3 is built from 14 residues. Germline V gene sequence: CDR1 SGHTA, CDR2 FQGNSA. The chain's CDR3 is CASSPQGNGETQYF. The CDR3, as DNA: TGTGCCAGCAGTCCCCAGGGGAACGGGGAGACCCAGTACTTC.

This clonotype is medium-sized in the sample. The chain employs TRBV18 and TRBJ1-1, with 9 bases lining up with TRBD1. Looked up from germline, CDR1 is KGHSH and CDR2 is LQKENI. CDR3 length equals 16 residues. V dropped 4 bases and J dropped 4; count of bases not matched to a gene: 10. CDR3 sequence reads: CASSLLAGQGITEAFF. The CDR3 coding sequence is TGTGCCAGCTCACTCCTGGCGGGACAGGGAATCACTGAAGCTTTCTTT.

This clonotype has a count of ten or more. This chain connects TRBV7-9 to TRBJ2-4, with 13 bases that match TRBD2. Looked up from germline, CDR1 is SEHNR and CDR2 is FQNEAQ (reference sequence). This CDR3 has 14 residues. V shed 4 bases, J shed 8 bases, and the junction held 2 bases outside the gene matches. The CDR3 here is CASSSLAGGDIQYF. In nucleotides, the CDR3 is TGTGCCAGCAGCTCACTAGCGGGAGGGGACATTCAGTACTTC.

This clonotype came up many times. The CDR3 sequence: CASRPPARGDTQYF. The CDR3 DNA reads TGTGCCAGCAGACCCCCGGCAAGGGGGGATACGCAGTATTTT. The chain carries TRBV7-2 and TRBJ2-3, with D maybe TRBD1 (6 bases). The CDR3 extends over 14 amino acids. The V and J ends lost 6 bases and 6 bases respectively, with 16 bases between them. Germline V lookup: CDR1 SGHTA, CDR2 FQGNSA.

This clonotype is deemed medium-sized (0.01 to 0.1%). This sequence joins TRBV28 and TRBJ2-7, with 9 bases aligning to TRBD1. CDR1 is MDHEN, CDR2 SYDVKM, per germline. The CDR3 extends over 13 amino acids. The V gene end was trimmed by 9 bases and the J gene end by 0 bases; junction bases not matched to a gene: 3. The CDR3 DNA reads TGTGCCAGGGGGGACAGGGTCTCCTACGAGCAGTACTTC. This translates into CARGDRVSYEQYF.

This clonotype was counted ten times or more. Written as DNA, the CDR3 is TGTGCCAGCAGCGCGCTAGCGGGAGGGAGCGTCGAGCAGTACTTC. Amino acid sequence: CASSALAGGSVEQYF. The rearrangement joins TRBV9 to TRBJ2-7, with TRBD2 matching 12 bases. Germline V gives CDR1 SGDLS, CDR2 YYNGEE. V was clipped by 3 bases and J by 6 bases; unmatched bases: 7. CDR3 length: 15 amino acids.

This chain uses TRBV20-1 with TRBJ1-5; 10 bases agree with TRBD1. CDR3 length: 15 amino acids. The germline V gene has CDR1 DFQATT and CDR2 SNEGSKA (reference sequence). V gave up 5 bases and J gave up 0 bases; unmatched junction bases: 4. The DNA of the CDR3 is TGCAGTGCTTTCCGACAGGGGGCTAGCAATCAGCCCCAGCATTTT. Its protein is CSAFRQGASNQPQHF.

This clonotype was seen at least ten times. The chain recombines TRBV3-1 with TRBJ1-2; 7 bases line up with TRBD1. The CDR3 has 14 amino acids. The germline V gene encodes CDR1 LGHDT and CDR2 YNNKEL (reference sequence). Trimming cost V 2 bases and J 8 bases; bases outside gene matches: 8. CDR3 DNA sequence: TGTGCCAGCAGCCAAACCCGACAGGGTCCGGGCTACACCTTC. Its translation: CASSQTRQGPGYTF.

This clonotype was seen at least ten times. V gene TRBV10-3 combines with J gene TRBJ1-1, with D unclear. Germline values: CDR1 ENHRY, CDR2 SYGVKD. The CDR3 extends over 14 amino acids. V was cut by 3 bases and J by 3 bases, with 11 bases left in between. The CDR3 sequence is CAISDGNEDTEAFF. The CDR3 coding sequence is TGTGCCATCAGTGACGGGAATGAGGACACTGAAGCTTTCTTT.

By share of the sample, this clonotype is medium-sized. The gene calls are TRBV20-1 and TRBJ2-7; the match to TRBD2 covers 13 bases. Trimming took 0 bases from V and 3 from J; bases not matched to a gene: 2. Looked up from germline, CDR1 is DFQATT and CDR2 is SNEGSKA (reference sequence). CDR3 length: 15 residues. For the CDR3, the DNA is TGCAGTGCTAGAGAAGGGACTAGCGGGATCTACGAGCAGTACTTC. Encoded protein: CSAREGTSGIYEQYF.

This clonotype is classed as medium-sized. The chain recombines TRBV3-1 with TRBJ2-2; unclear D gene. Trimming pared 3 bases from V and 5 bases from J, leaving 16 bases between. Per germline, CDR1 LGHDT and CDR2 YNNKEL (reference sequence). This CDR3 spans 16 amino acids. CDR3 nucleotide sequence: TGTGCCAGCAGCCAGGGCGGTGGCTCTAGAACCGGGGAGCTGTTTTTT. This translates into CASSQGGGSRTGELFF.

This clonotype was recorded at least ten times. The J gene is TRBJ2-7, the V gene TRBV18; TRBD2 matches 8 bases. Germline V gene sequence: CDR1 KGHSH, CDR2 LQKENI. The CDR3 runs to 16 residues. V shed 4 bases, J shed 0 bases, and the junction held 8 bases outside the gene matches. Here the CDR3 DNA reads TGTGCCAGCTCACGAGGACTAGCAGGGGTCTCCTACGAGCAGTACTTC. It yields the protein CASSRGLAGVSYEQYF.

This clonotype appeared many times. The chain is built from TRBV20-1 and TRBJ2-5, with 8 bases aligning to TRBD1. The germline CDR1 and CDR2 sequences are DFQATT and SNEGSKA (reference sequence). V dropped 5 bases and J dropped 2; count of bases not matched to a gene: 4. CDR3 size: 13 residues. For the CDR3, the DNA is TGCAGTGCTCGGACAGGGATTCAAGAGACCCAGTACTTC. Residues: CSARTGIQETQYF.

This clonotype showed up many times. This rearrangement joins TRBV12-3 or TRBV12-4 to TRBJ2-2, with D unresolved. V dropped 3 bases and J dropped 4 bases, with 3 bases sitting between them. The CDR3 spans 12 residues. CDR3 nucleotide sequence: TGTGCCAGCAGTTTGGGCACCGGGGAGCTGTTTTTT. Protein: CASSLGTGELFF.

This clonotype was found many times. The chain carries TRBV6-5 and TRBJ2-2; a weak D match, TRBD2 (5 bases). CDR1 is MNHEY, CDR2 SVGAGI, per germline. Trimming pared 3 bases from V and 1 base from J, leaving 12 bases between. CDR3 length: 16 residues. CDR3 DNA sequence: TGTGCCAGCAGTTATTCACGCGGAGGGAACACCGGGGAGCTGTTTTTT. It codes for CASSYSRGGNTGELFF.

In this sample, this clonotype turned up many times. V gene TRBV7-6 combines with J gene TRBJ2-2; 9 bases map to TRBD1. The CDR3 loop spans 13 amino acids. Losses at the gene ends were 5 bases for V and 6 bases for J; bases not matched to a gene: 1. Looked up from germline, CDR1 is SGHVS and CDR2 is FNYEAQ. The CDR3 sequence is CASSRDRAGELFF. The DNA for the CDR3 is TGTGCCAGCAGCCGGGACAGGGCCGGGGAGCTGTTTTTT.

At least ten counts were recorded for this clonotype. This chain uses TRBV11-1 with TRBJ2-1; D is perhaps TRBD2 (5 bases). Germline assignment: CDR1 SGHAT and CDR2 FQDESV (reference sequence). With 1 base removed from V and 8 bases from J, the gap between germline ends came to 24 bases. The CDR3 sequence is 18 residues long. The CDR3 DNA is TGTGCCAGCAGCTTAGGTGGGAAAGCAGCGGAGAGGGTCGATGAGCAGTTCTTC. Encoded protein: CASSLGGKAAERVDEQFF.

This clonotype was seen at least ten times. V and J are TRBV6-2 or TRBV6-3 and TRBJ2-3; D is perhaps TRBD1 or TRBD2 (5 bases each). The CDR3 runs to 15 residues. Trimming left V 3 bases short and J 2 bases short, with 12 bases between. The germline gives CDR1 MNHEY, CDR2 SVGEGT. The CDR3 DNA sequence: TGTGCCAGCAGTTATGGGACCGCTAACACAGATACGCAGTATTTT. Translating it yields CASSYGTANTDTQYF.

This clonotype showed up many times. The rearrangement links TRBV20-1 to TRBJ2-4, with a possible D match to TRBD1 (5 bases). The CDR3 covers 12 residues. The V gene lost 0 bases and the J gene lost 9 bases, with 9 bases spanning the gap. CDR1 and CDR2 (germline): DFQATT, SNEGSKA (reference sequence). CDR3 residues: CSAREGRCIQYF. DNA for the CDR3: TGCAGTGCTAGAGAGGGGCGGTGCATTCAGTACTTC.

The sample holds many counts of this clonotype. The V call is TRBV5-1, the J call TRBJ2-1; TRBD1 is a possible D gene (6 bases). CDR1 and CDR2 from the germline V gene are SGHRS and YFSETQ. V was shortened by 0 bases and J by 6 bases, with 13 bases between the two germline ends. CDR3 length: 15 amino acids. This CDR3 reads CASSLAGGPGNEQFF. In DNA form, the CDR3 reads TGCGCCAGCAGCTTGGCTGGGGGCCCAGGCAATGAGCAGTTCTTC.

This clonotype has at least ten counts. The rearrangement uses TRBV7-2 and TRBJ2-7, with TRBD1 identical over 10 bases. This CDR3 is built from 15 residues. V dropped 2 bases and J dropped 2; count of bases not matched to a gene: 3. Germline V gives CDR1 SGHTA, CDR2 FQGNSA. CDR3 loop: CASSLWGQGPYEQYF. The CDR3 DNA sequence: TGTGCCAGCAGCTTATGGGGACAGGGGCCCTACGAGCAGTACTTC.

This clonotype was seen many times. The junction and the germline gene differ at one end; a read error may be behind it. This chain connects TRBV20-1 to TRBJ1-2, with D possibly being TRBD1 (5 bases). The CDR3 has 14 residues. The germline V gene has CDR1 DFQATT and CDR2 SNEGSKA (reference sequence). The CDR3 DNA reads TGCAGTACTAGAGGGGTCCCAGAAAACTATGGCTACACCTTC. Translated, it gives CSTRGVPENYGYTF.